This TCR beta chain was captured by sequencing in a study of blood T cell repertoires in COVID-19. V was shortened by 2 bases and J by 5 bases, with 10 bases between the two germline ends. This CDR3 contains 15 residues. Germline V CDR1 and CDR2: MNHEY, SMNVEV (reference sequence). In the original workflow: By means of reference gene primer amplification, nucleated cell counts were estimated. Only in-frame clones appear in the TCRdb table, and some are missing; sequencing was by immunoSEQ multiplex PCR. V and J calls and clone size follow that table, whereas D and trimming were derived from the DNA. Of roughly 160,000 clones listed, about 88% are singletons. The sample holds one count of this clone.

V and J are TRBV27 and TRBJ1-6; D gene unclear. The clonotype was recovered from a man younger than 35 with acute or convalescent COVID-19. Sequences were obtained from peripheral blood. DNA for the CDR3: TGTGCCAGCAGTTTAGAGGTAGCCCATAATTCACCCCTCCACTTT. It translates to CASSLEVAHNSPLHF.